This entry lists 30 T cell receptor beta chains sequenced from one sample in a study of blood T cell repertoires in COVID-19. Measured with immunoSEQ multiplex PCR; TCRdb has only the in-frame clones, and not every one. Among around 100,000 clones listed, about 90% were seen once. Sequenced input: peripheral blood. The receptor source for this set is an older woman with acute or convalescent COVID-19.

This clone was counted a single time. The gene calls are TRBV18 and TRBJ1-5, with 8 bases aligning to TRBD1. The trim removed 3 bases at V and 3 bases at J, leaving 4 bases unmatched. CDR1 and CDR2 from the germline V gene are KGHSH and LQKENI. CDR3 length: 15 residues. CDR3 nucleotide sequence: TGTGCCAGCTCACCCGGACAGGGAACCAATCAGCCCCAGCATTTT. Its protein product is CASSPGQGTNQPQHF. Looking up the rest from reference TRBV18 and TRBJ1-5 gives the full variable domain: NAGVMQNPRHLVRRRGQEARLRCSPMKGHSHVYWYRQLPEEGLKFMVYLQKENIIDESGMPKERFSAEFPKEGPSILRIQQVVRGDSAAYFCASSPGQGTNQPQHFGDGTRLSIL.

The chain employs TRBV11-1 and TRBJ1-1; 8 bases fit TRBD1. Germline loops: CDR1 SGHAT, CDR2 FQDESV (reference sequence). V shed 2 bases and J 4 bases; nucleotides not matched to a gene: 3. The CDR3 is 14 amino acids. CDR3 region: CASSLPTGVTEAFF. CDR3 coding DNA: TGTGCCAGCAGCTTACCGACAGGGGTCACTGAAGCTTTCTTT.

This chain uses TRBV7-9 with TRBJ1-4, with TRBD1 matching over 10 bases. Losses at the gene ends were 5 bases for V and 8 bases for J; bases not matched to a gene: 5. Germline V gene lookup returns CDR1 SEHNR and CDR2 FQNEAQ (reference sequence). This CDR3 has 14 amino acids. CDR3 loop: CASSLDRGREKLFF. The DNA for the CDR3 is TGTGCCAGCAGCCTAGACAGGGGGCGAGAAAAACTGTTTTTT.

The chain recombines TRBV20-1 with TRBJ1-1; D unresolved. This CDR3 spans 10 amino acids. In germline, CDR1 is DFQATT, CDR2 SNEGSKA (reference sequence). V shed 2 bases and J shed 12 bases, with 10 bases lying between them. In DNA, the CDR3 is TGCAGTGCTAGAAAGGCGGATTCTTTCTTT. This encodes CSARKADSFF.

The J gene is TRBJ2-1, the V gene TRBV28, with D possibly TRBD1 on 7 matching bases. V was clipped by 1 base and J by 4 bases, with 14 bases between them. CDR1 MDHEN and CDR2 SYDVKM come from the germline V gene. The CDR3 totals 16 residues. The CDR3 nucleotides are TGTGCCAGCAGTTTATCAGCAGGGGGGCGGTACAATGAGCAGTTCTTC. Its protein is CASSLSAGGRYNEQFF.

This chain links TRBV3-1 (or the pseudogene TRBV3-2) with TRBJ1-4, with unresolved D. Germline V gene lookup returns CDR1 LGHDT and CDR2 YNNKEL (reference sequence). The CDR3 loop spans 16 amino acids. Trimming removed 2 bases at V and 6 bases at J, with 16 bases between. The CDR3 nucleotides are TGTGCCAGCAGCCAAAAGAGTGCGGGGAAGTATGAAAAACTGTTTTTT. Its protein product is CASSQKSAGKYEKLFF.

A word on this clone: The junction shows a germline mismatch at one end, possibly a read error. The J gene is TRBJ1-1, the V gene TRBV12-3 or TRBV12-4; D is ambiguous. The CDR3 runs to 13 residues. The CDR3 here is CANSLEGSAEAFF. In DNA form, the CDR3 reads TGTGCCAACAGTTTGGAGGGTAGCGCTGAAGCTTTCTTT.

J is TRBJ1-1 and V is TRBV19; D gene ambiguous. CDR1 and CDR2 from the germline V gene are LNHDA and SQIVND (reference sequence). This CDR3 is built from 13 residues. The ends were cut back, 4 bases at V and 2 bases at J, with 8 bases in the middle. The CDR3 region is CASSTTHNTEAFF. As DNA, the CDR3 is TGTGCCAGTAGTACGACACATAACACTGAAGCTTTCTTT.

The chain links TRBV9 to TRBJ1-1, with 8 bases matching TRBD1. The CDR3 is 14 amino acids. Losses at the gene ends were 4 bases for V and 4 bases for J; bases not matched to a gene: 6. Germline lookup yields CDR1 SGDLS and CDR2 YYNGEE. CDR3 coding DNA: TGTGCCAGCAGCCCTGGACAGGGTACCACTGAAGCTTTCTTT. Protein sequence: CASSPGQGTTEAFF.

The chain combines TRBV5-1 with TRBJ2-1; D unresolved. The germline V gene has CDR1 SGHRS and CDR2 YFSETQ. The CDR3 loop spans 15 amino acids. Deletions cut 3 bases from V and 0 bases from J, with 10 bases between. CDR3 sequence: CASSSDRVSYNEQFF. The DNA of the CDR3 is TGCGCCAGCAGCTCCGACCGGGTCTCCTACAATGAGCAGTTCTTC. Full variable domain (outside the CDR3, taken from reference TRBV5-1 and TRBJ2-1): KAGVTQTPRYLIKTRGQQVTLSCSPISGHRSVSWYQQTPGQGLQFLFEYFSETQRNKGNFPGRFSGRQFSNSRSEMNVSTLELGDSALYLCASSSDRVSYNEQFFGPGTRLTVL.

This clone was found once. The chain carries TRBV7-9 and TRBJ2-5; a weak D match, TRBD1 (6 bases). V was pared by 4 bases and J by 5 bases, with 11 bases between. The CDR3 runs 13 residues. Germline CDR1 SEHNR, CDR2 FQNEAQ (reference sequence). CDR3: CASSSQGLETQYF. DNA of the CDR3: TGTGCCAGCAGCTCACAGGGATTGGAGACCCAGTACTTC.

The rearrangement links TRBV13 to TRBJ1-1; a weak D match, TRBD1 (5 bases). The V and J ends lost 1 base and 5 bases respectively, with 11 bases between them. There are 14 residues in the CDR3. The germline gives CDR1 PRHDT, CDR2 FYEKMQ (reference sequence). The CDR3 is CASSLVSRVTEAFF. CDR3 nucleotides: TGTGCCAGCAGCTTAGTGAGCAGGGTGACTGAAGCTTTCTTT.

The chain has TRBV5-1 and TRBJ2-3; 9 bases map to TRBD2. Germline CDR1 is SGHRS and CDR2 is YFSETQ. The CDR3 runs 16 residues. The V segment lost 4 bases and the J segment 1 base; nucleotides outside the gene matches: 7. The CDR3, as DNA: TGCGCCAGCAGCCCCATAGCGGGAGTGGGCACAGATACGCAGTATTTT. It encodes CASSPIAGVGTDTQYF.

This sequence joins TRBV7-9 and TRBJ2-2; a weak D match, TRBD2 (5 bases). Germline CDR1 SEHNR, CDR2 FQNEAQ (reference sequence). The CDR3 sequence is 16 residues long. Trimming took 1 base from V and 4 from J, leaving 13 bases between them. The CDR3 loop reads CASSLVLQEGTGELFF. CDR3 coding DNA: TGTGCCAGCAGCTTAGTCTTACAAGAGGGCACCGGGGAGCTGTTTTTT.

CDR3 DNA: TGTGCCAGCAGCTTAGGCGGGGGAGATACTAGCACAGATACGCAGTATTTT. Protein product: CASSLGGGDTSTDTQYF. The gene calls are TRBV7-6 and TRBJ2-3; TRBD2 aligns across 7 bases. The CDR3 runs 17 residues. Germline V gives CDR1 SGHVS, CDR2 FNYEAQ. V was pared by 1 base and J by 0 bases, with 7 bases of the junction left unmatched.

The chain joins TRBV11-2 to TRBJ2-1; 10 bases match TRBD1. J lost 0 bases, V lost 5 bases, and 1 base had no gene match. The CDR3 consists of 15 residues. Germline V gene data show CDR1 as SGHAT and CDR2 as FQNNGV. CDR3 sequence (DNA): TGTGCCAGCAGCCGGACAGGGGGCTCCTACAATGAGCAGTTCTTC. It specifies CASSRTGGSYNEQFF.

This rearrangement joins TRBV3-1 (or the pseudogene TRBV3-2) to TRBJ2-3, with 8 bases lining up with TRBD2. Trimming at V came to 4 bases and at J to 5 bases, leaving 11 bases not matched to a gene. The CDR3 loop spans 16 amino acids. Germline V lookup: CDR1 LGHDT, CDR2 YNNKEL (reference sequence). The CDR3, as DNA: TGTGCCAGCAGCCTTTCTCTCCGGGAGGGCCAAGATACGCAGTATTTT. Encoded protein: CASSLSLREGQDTQYF.

The V gene is TRBV27, the J gene TRBJ1-1; tentative D call: TRBD1 (5 bases). The CDR3 is made up of 17 amino acids. The germline CDR1 and CDR2 sequences are MNHEY and SMNVEV (reference sequence). V was pared by 3 bases and J by 5 bases, with 22 bases between. The CDR3 sequence: CASSFLRGAGEDTEAFF. CDR3 DNA: TGTGCCAGCAGTTTCCTCCGCGGTGCGGGGGAAGATACTGAAGCTTTCTTT.

The V gene is TRBV5-4, the J gene TRBJ1-1; a possible D gene is TRBD1 (5 bases). Per the germline V gene, CDR1 is SGHNT and CDR2 is YYREEE (reference sequence). Trimming shortened V by 0 bases and J by 6 bases, and 12 bases separated the two germline ends. The CDR3 runs to 14 residues. Written as DNA, the CDR3 is TGTGCCAGCAGCTTGGGATGGAGGGACGCTGAAGCTTTCTTT. Encoded protein: CASSLGWRDAEAFF.

The chain carries TRBV9 and TRBJ2-3, with TRBD2 matching over 8 bases. CDR1 and CDR2 from the germline V gene are SGDLS and YYNGEE. The trim removed 3 bases at V and 2 bases at J, leaving 8 bases unmatched. The CDR3 runs 16 residues. CDR3 nucleotide sequence: TGTGCCAGCAGCGCGGCGGGGGGAGGAAACACAGATACGCAGTATTTT. Amino acid sequence: CASSAAGGGNTDTQYF.

This sequence joins TRBV6-4 and TRBJ1-5; the match to TRBD1 covers 9 bases. The length of the CDR3 is 13 residues. The germline CDR1 and CDR2 sequences are MRHNA and SNTAGT. The V and J ends lost 11 bases and 4 bases, in that order; junction bases with no gene match: 6. CDR3 nucleotide sequence: TGTGCCTTACAGGGGGCGGAGAATCAGCCCCAGCATTTT. This translates into CALQGAENQPQHF.

The chain carries TRBV7-2 and TRBJ2-6, with unresolved D. Trimming removed 2 bases from V and 2 bases from J, with 10 bases in between. CDR3 size: 16 residues. Germline lookup yields CDR1 SGHTA and CDR2 FQGNSA. The CDR3 DNA reads TGTGCCAGCAGCTTAACGGTATTGGCTGGGGCCAACGTCCTGACTTTC. This sequence encodes CASSLTVLAGANVLTF.

This clone appeared a single time. V gene TRBV24-1 combines with J gene TRBJ1-5; no definite D call. The CDR3 contains 16 residues. The V gene's germline CDR1 is KGHDR and CDR2 SFDVKD. V lost 4 bases, J lost 0 bases, and 12 bases lay in between. The CDR3: CATSDSTGYSNQPQHF. CDR3 nucleotides: TGTGCCACCAGTGACTCGACGGGATATAGCAATCAGCCCCAGCATTTT.

The chain recombines TRBV6-5 with TRBJ1-4; D ambiguous. V was shortened by 4 bases and J by 4 bases, with 16 bases between the two germline ends. The CDR3 is made up of 16 amino acids. Germline CDR1 reads MNHEY; CDR2 reads SVGAGI. CDR3 sequence (DNA): TGTGCCAGCAGTTTTTTGCAGGCGACCGGTAATGAAAAACTGTTTTTT. Its translation: CASSFLQATGNEKLFF.

In nucleotides, the CDR3 is TGCGCCAGCAGCCCTAGACTAGAAGAGACCCAGTACTTC. Translated: CASSPRLEETQYF. The V call is TRBV5-1, the J call TRBJ2-5, with D tentatively TRBD2 (6 bases). The CDR3 loop spans 13 amino acids. CDR1 SGHRS and CDR2 YFSETQ come from the germline V gene. The V and J ends lost 4 bases and 3 bases respectively, with 10 bases between them.

This chain joins TRBV29-1 and TRBJ2-7, with D possibly matching TRBD2 (6 bases). The CDR3 runs 15 residues. Germline values: CDR1 SQVTM, CDR2 ANQGSEA. Trimming shortened V by 5 bases and J by 6 bases, and 23 bases separated the two germline ends. CDR3 loop: CSVPPPGLPWSEQYV. The CDR3, as DNA: TGCAGCGTTCCTCCGCCGGGACTCCCCTGGAGCGAGCAGTACGTC.

Turning to this clone: This specimen includes other DNA sequences encoding the same CDR3. The chain uses TRBV4-2 and TRBJ2-1; TRBD2 matches at 11 bases. The CDR3 runs to 16 residues. Germline lookup yields CDR1 LGHNA and CDR2 YNFKEQ. V shed 1 base and J 2 bases; nucleotides not matched to a gene: 1. For the CDR3, the DNA is TGTGCCAGCAGCCAAGCGACTAGCGGGACCTACAATGAGCAGTTCTTC. Its protein is CASSQATSGTYNEQFF.

This chain connects TRBV5-4 to TRBJ2-7; D not certain. Germline assignment: CDR1 SGHNT and CDR2 YYREEE (reference sequence). The CDR3 consists of 14 residues. V was trimmed by 0 bases and J by 4 bases, leaving 11 bases between them. The CDR3 reads CASSLERATYEQYF. CDR3 DNA sequence: TGTGCCAGCAGCTTGGAGAGAGCTACTTACGAGCAGTACTTC.

The chain is built from TRBV6-6 and TRBJ1-2; possibly TRBD1 for D (6 bases). Trimming shortened V by 7 bases and J by 6 bases, and 18 bases separated the two germline ends. The germline CDR1 and CDR2 sequences are MNHNY and SVGAGI (reference sequence). The CDR3 runs to 14 residues. Here the CDR3 DNA reads TGTGCCAGCAAACAGGACAGCGGCGTTGATGGCTACACCTTC. Protein: CASKQDSGVDGYTF.

By frequency in the sample, this clone is medium-sized (0.01 to 0.1%). The V and J genes are TRBV6-2 or TRBV6-3 and TRBJ1-3; tentatively, D is TRBD1 (6 bases). In germline, CDR1 is MNHEY, CDR2 SVGEGT. The V gene lost 4 bases and the J gene lost 0 bases, with 13 bases spanning the gap. There are 16 residues in the CDR3. CDR3 sequence reads: CASSWGGLTSGNTIYF. The CDR3 DNA reads TGTGCCAGCAGTTGGGGGGGGCTTACCTCTGGAAACACCATATATTTT.